This TCR beta chain was identified during a study of T cell responses to AZD1222 COVID-19 vaccine. V dropped 5 bases and J dropped 7 bases, with 15 bases sitting between them. Looked up from germline, CDR1 is SEHNR and CDR2 is FQNEAQ (reference sequence). The CDR3 has 14 residues. This table comes from immunoSEQ multiplex PCR, and its TCRdb copy is limited to in-frame clones, with some not included. The table has around 140,000 clones, 91% seen once; the top ten hold 1.5% to 2%. Here the sequenced sample was peripheral blood, taken 28 days after the second AZD1222 dose. This TCR derives from an adult who received the AZD1222 COVID-19 vaccine. This chain joins TRBV7-9 and TRBJ2-1, with unresolved D. The CDR3 here is CASSPLRRGNEQFF. Written as DNA, the CDR3 is TGTGCCAGCAGCCCCTTGCGGCGAGGTAATGAGCAGTTCTTC.